Listed below are T cell receptor beta chains from one sample, sequenced in a study of blood T cell repertoires in COVID-19. Assay: immunoSEQ multiplex PCR; the TCRdb copy retains only in-frame clones and omits some. The table lists about 83,000 clones, about 84% of them singletons. The sample taken for sequencing was peripheral blood. These receptors were obtained from a man aged 50 or older with active COVID-19. Each CDR3 is given without its conserved first and last residue.

v_call: TRBV21-1
cdr3_aa: ASSKGTGFPSPLH

v_call: TRBV7-2
cdr3_aa: ASSAGAVSYEQY

v_call: TRBV5-4
cdr3_aa: ASRTGTSVSYNEQF

v_call: TRBV4-3
cdr3_aa: ASSQVPGYGNTEAF

v_call: TRBV3-1/TRBV3-2
cdr3_aa: ASSQDLPTLGQPQH

v_call: TRBV18
cdr3_aa: ASSPLAGSGNTIY

v_call: TRBV7-8
cdr3_aa: ASTKASRAGETQY

v_call: TRBV7-2
cdr3_aa: ASSSLAGNYEQY

v_call: TRBV7-6
cdr3_aa: ASSLGDSGRNEQF

v_call: TRBV18
cdr3_aa: ASSTQSGTGLSGNTIY